The clone carrying this T cell receptor (beta chain) was found a few times. Antigen unknown. Germline lookup yields CDR1 DFQATT and CDR2 SNEGSKA (reference sequence). V dropped 4 bases and J dropped 0 bases, with 9 bases sitting between them. The CDR3 totals 13 residues. This record comes from a study of CD8 T cells in ankylosing spondylitis. Study-wide results and caveats: Disease-linked clones were reportedly significantly enriched in matched ankylosing spondylitis synovial fluid. A subset of motif variants has previously been described in the synovial fluid and blood of reactive arthritis. Made up of roughly 8 highly homologous variants, a TCR beta motif appeared characteristic of ankylosing spondylitis blood.

Each CDR3 protein gets one entry after TCRdb re-called the 5' RACE reads with MiXCR. The sample records under 150,000 distinct CDR3 sequences, roughly 15% being singletons. The clonotype originates from a male donor with ankylosing spondylitis. J is TRBJ1-1 and V is TRBV20-1; D is perhaps TRBD1 (6 bases). Sequenced sample: blood, either unsorted or a sorted T cell fraction (not recorded which). The CDR3 loop reads CSAKQGLNTEAFF. CDR3 nucleotides: TGCAGTGCTAAACAGGGCCTGAACACTGAAGCTTTCTTT.